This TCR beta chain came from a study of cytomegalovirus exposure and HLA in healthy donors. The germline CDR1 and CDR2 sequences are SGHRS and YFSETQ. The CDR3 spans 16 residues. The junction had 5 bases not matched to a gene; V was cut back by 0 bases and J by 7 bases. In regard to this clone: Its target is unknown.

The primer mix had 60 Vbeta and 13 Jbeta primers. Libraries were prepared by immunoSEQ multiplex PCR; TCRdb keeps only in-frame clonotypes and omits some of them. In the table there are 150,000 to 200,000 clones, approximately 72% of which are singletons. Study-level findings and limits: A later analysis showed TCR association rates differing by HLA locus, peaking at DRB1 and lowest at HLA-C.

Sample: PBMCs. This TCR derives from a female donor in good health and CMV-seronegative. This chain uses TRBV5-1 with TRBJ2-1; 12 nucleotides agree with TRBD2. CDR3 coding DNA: TGCGCCAGCAGCTTGGCCTCTAGCGGGGGGGCGAATGAGCAGTTCTTC. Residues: CASSLASSGGANEQFF.